This T cell receptor beta chain was sequenced in a study of blood T cell repertoires in COVID-19. This CDR3 has 15 amino acids. CDR1 and CDR2 (germline): SGHDN, FVKESK. The V gene lost 4 bases and the J gene lost 1 base, with 11 bases spanning the gap. Generated by immunoSEQ multiplex PCR, the TCRdb table keeps only in-frame clones and is missing some. This sample has around 300,000 clones, with roughly 89% found just once. Clinical history reported by participants formed the basis on which cohorts were assigned. The sequenced material came from PBMCs or T cells enriched from blood (not recorded which). The TCR originated in a woman aged 40 to 50 who had recovered from COVID-19. The chain uses TRBV14 and TRBJ2-1; no firm D call. As DNA, the CDR3 is TGTGCCAGCAGCCTCCGACTGATGTCCTACAATGAGCAGTTCTTC. Encoded protein: CASSLRLMSYNEQFF.